This T cell receptor beta chain was obtained from a study of regulatory T cells in long-lasting Graves disease. Deletions cut 6 bases from V and 6 bases from J, with 15 bases between. The V gene's germline CDR1 is SGHDN and CDR2 FVKESK. The CDR3 has 14 residues. Sample time point: newly diagnosed GD, antithyroid drugs for less than 3 months. PBMCs were the source of the RNA used for TCR sequencing. Arm-PCR of CDR3 regions and iRepertoire HTBI primers were the basis on which TCR beta libraries were built. In TCRdb, the multiplex PCR reads were re-called with MiXCR into one record per CDR3 protein. The table lists about 460,000 distinct CDR3 sequences, about 14% of them singletons. The same data also went into a second study, on T cells in Graves' hyperthyroidism and ophthalmopathy.

The genes are TRBV14 and TRBJ2-4, with D possibly called TRBD1 or TRBD2 (5 bases each). The sequenced sample was peripheral blood mononuclear cells (PBMCs), obtained at new diagnosis, from a patient treated with antithyroid drugs. The sequence derives from a woman in her 50s with Graves disease. CDR3 residues: CASSRDGASNIQYF. The CDR3 DNA sequence: TGTGCCAGCAGTCGGGACGGCGCTTCAAACATTCAGTACTTC.